This TCR beta chain emerged from a study of blood T cell repertoires in COVID-19. Study details: Both acute and convalescent COVID-19 samples were obtained from the United States, Italy and Spain. T cells, B-cell-depleted T cells, or PBMCs provided the cDNA or gDNA that served as material.

Per the germline V gene, CDR1 is ENHRY and CDR2 is SYGVKD. The V gene end was trimmed by 2 bases and the J gene end by 7 bases; junction bases not matched to a gene: 8. The CDR3 length is 15 residues. TCRdb's copy holds only in-frame clones and misses some; the assay was immunoSEQ multiplex PCR. This table holds approximately 100,000 clones, 80% to 90% found once. The TCR originated in a human donor in a cohort sampled during active COVID-19. This chain joins TRBV10-3 and TRBJ1-1, with TRBD1 identical over 9 bases. Sequenced: peripheral blood. As DNA, the CDR3 is TGTGCCATCAGTGAGCCGGGACAGGGCCGGAATGAAGCTTTCTTT. Amino acid sequence: CAISEPGQGRNEAFF.